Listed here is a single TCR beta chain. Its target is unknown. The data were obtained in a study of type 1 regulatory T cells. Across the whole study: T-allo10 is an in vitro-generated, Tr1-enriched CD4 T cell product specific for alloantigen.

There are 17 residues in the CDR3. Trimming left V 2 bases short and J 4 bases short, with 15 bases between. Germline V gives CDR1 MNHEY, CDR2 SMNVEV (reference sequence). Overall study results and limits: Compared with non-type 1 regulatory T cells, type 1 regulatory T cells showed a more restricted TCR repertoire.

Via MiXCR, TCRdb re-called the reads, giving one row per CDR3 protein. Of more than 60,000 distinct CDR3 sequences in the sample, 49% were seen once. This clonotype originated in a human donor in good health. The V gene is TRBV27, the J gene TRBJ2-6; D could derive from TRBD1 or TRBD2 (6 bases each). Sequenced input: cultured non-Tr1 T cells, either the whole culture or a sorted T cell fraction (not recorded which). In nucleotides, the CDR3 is TGTGCCAGCAGTTTACCGGGGGCGCGATTAGGGGCCAACGTCCTGACTTTC. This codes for CASSLPGARLGANVLTF.